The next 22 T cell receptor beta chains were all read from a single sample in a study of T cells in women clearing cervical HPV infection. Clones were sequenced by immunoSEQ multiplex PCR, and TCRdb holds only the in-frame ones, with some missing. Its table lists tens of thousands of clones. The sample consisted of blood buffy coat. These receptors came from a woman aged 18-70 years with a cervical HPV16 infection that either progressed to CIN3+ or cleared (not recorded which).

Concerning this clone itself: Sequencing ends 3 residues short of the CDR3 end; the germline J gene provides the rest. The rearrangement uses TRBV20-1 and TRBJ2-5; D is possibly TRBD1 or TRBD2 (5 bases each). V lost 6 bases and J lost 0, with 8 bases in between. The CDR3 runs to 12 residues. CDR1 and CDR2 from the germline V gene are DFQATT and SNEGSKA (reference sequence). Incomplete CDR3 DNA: TGCAGTGCCGAGGGGAACCAAGAGACC. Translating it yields CSAEGNQET. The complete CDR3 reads CSAEGNQETQYF.

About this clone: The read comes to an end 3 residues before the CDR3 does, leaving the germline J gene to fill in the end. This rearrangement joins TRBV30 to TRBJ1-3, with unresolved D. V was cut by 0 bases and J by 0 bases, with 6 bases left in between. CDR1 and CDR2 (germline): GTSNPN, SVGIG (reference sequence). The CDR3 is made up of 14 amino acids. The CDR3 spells CAWSVTVSGNTIYF. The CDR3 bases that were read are TGTGCCTGGAGTGTAACAGTCTCTGGAAACACC.

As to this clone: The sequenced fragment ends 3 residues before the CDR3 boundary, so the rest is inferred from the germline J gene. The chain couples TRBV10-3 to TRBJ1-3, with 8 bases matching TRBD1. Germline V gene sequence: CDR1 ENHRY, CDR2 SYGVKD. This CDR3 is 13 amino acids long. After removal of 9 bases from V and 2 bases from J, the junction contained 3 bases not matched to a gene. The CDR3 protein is CAIQQGAGNTIYF. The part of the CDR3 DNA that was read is TGTGCCATTCAACAGGGGGCTGGAAACACC.

The CDR3 here is CSQVDTGLAGSTSSYNEQFF. The sequenced CDR3 bases are TGCAGTCAAGTTGACACGGGACTAGCGGGAAGCACGTCTTCCTACAATGAG. V gene TRBV20-1 combines with J gene TRBJ2-1; TRBD2 agrees at 13 bases. The read finishes 3 residues shy of the CDR3 end, and the germline J gene is used to complete it. V was clipped by 8 bases and J by 1 base; unmatched bases: 20. Germline-derived CDR1 and CDR2 are DFQATT and SNEGSKA (reference sequence). CDR3 length: 20 amino acids.

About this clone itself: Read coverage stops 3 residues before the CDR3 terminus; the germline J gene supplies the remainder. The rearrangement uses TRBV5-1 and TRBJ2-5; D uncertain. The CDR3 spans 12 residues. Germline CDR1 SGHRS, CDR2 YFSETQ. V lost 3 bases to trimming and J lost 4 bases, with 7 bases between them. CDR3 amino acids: CASSSPPETQYF. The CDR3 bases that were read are TGCGCCAGCAGCTCTCCCCCAGAGACC.

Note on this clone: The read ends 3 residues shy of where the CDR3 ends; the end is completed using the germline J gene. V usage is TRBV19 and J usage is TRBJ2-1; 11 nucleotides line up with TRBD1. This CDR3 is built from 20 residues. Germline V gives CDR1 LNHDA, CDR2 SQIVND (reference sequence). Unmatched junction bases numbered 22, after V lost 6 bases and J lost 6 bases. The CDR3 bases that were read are TGTGCCAGTAGACCTTTAAGTTTCCCGGACAGGGGGCACGGGGGCAATGAG. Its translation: CASRPLSFPDRGHGGNE. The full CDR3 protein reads CASRPLSFPDRGHGGNEQFF.

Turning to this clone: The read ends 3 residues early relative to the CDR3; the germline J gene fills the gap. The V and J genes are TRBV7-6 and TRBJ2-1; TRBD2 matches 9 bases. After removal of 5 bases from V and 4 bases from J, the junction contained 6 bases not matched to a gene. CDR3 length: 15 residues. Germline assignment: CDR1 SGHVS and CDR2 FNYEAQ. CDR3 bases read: TGTGCCAGCAGCAAAGCGGGAGGCGCGTACAATGAG. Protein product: CASSKAGGAYNE. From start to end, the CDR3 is CASSKAGGAYNEQFF.

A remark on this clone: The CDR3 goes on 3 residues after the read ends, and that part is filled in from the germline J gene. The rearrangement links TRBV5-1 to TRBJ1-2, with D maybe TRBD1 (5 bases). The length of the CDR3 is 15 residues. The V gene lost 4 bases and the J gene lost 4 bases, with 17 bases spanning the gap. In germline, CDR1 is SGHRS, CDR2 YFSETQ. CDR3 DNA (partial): TGCGCCAGCAGCCCCCCGCGGCAGGGCGGCTATGGC. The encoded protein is CASSPPRQGGYG. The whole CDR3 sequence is CASSPPRQGGYGYTF. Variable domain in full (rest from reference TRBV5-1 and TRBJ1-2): KAGVTQTPRYLIKTRGQQVTLSCSPISGHRSVSWYQQTPGQGLQFLFEYFSETQRNKGNFPGRFSGRQFSNSRSEMNVSTLELGDSALYLCASSPPRQGGYGYTFGSGTRLTVV.

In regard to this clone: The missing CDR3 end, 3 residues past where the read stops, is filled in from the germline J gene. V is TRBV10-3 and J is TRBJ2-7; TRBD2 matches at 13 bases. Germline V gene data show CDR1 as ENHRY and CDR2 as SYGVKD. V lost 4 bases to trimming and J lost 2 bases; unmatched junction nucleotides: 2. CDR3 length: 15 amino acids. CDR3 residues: CAISGLAGGAYEQYF. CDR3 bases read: TGTGCCATCAGTGGACTAGCGGGAGGTGCCTACGAG.

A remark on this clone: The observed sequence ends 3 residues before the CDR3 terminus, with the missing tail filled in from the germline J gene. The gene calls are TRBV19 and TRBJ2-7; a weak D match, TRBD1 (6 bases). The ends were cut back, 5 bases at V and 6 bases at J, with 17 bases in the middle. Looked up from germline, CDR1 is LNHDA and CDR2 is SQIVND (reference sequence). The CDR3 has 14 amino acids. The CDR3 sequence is CASSQGTGRREQYF. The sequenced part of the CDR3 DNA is TGTGCCAGTAGTCAGGGGACCGGGCGCCGCGAG.

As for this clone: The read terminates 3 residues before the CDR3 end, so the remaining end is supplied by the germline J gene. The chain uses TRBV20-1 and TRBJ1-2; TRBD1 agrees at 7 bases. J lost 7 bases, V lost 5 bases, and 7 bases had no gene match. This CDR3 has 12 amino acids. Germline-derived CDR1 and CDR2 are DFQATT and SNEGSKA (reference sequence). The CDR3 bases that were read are TGCAGTGCTCCGACAGGGTTTCTTGGC. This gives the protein CSAPTGFLG. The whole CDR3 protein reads CSAPTGFLGYTF.

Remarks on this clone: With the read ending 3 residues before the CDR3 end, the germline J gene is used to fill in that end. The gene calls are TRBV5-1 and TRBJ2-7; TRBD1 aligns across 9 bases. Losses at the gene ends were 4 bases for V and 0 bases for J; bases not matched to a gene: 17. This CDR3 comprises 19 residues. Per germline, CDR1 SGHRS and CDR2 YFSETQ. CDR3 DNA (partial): TGCGCCAGCAGCCCAATCGGGACAGGGCTTGCCGTCCGCTCCTACGAG. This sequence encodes CASSPIGTGLAVRSYE. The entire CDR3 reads CASSPIGTGLAVRSYEQYF.

The sequenced part of the CDR3 DNA is TGTGCCAGCAGTTTTCTGGGGCAGAACTATGGC. Its protein is CASSFLGQNYG. The full CDR3 protein reads CASSFLGQNYGYTF. The chain joins TRBV28 to TRBJ1-2; TRBD1 might be the D (5 bases). Coverage ceases 3 residues before the CDR3 finishes, and the germline J gene fills in the end. Trimming took off 3 bases at V and 2 bases at J, with 10 bases between the two ends. The V gene's germline CDR1 is MDHEN and CDR2 SYDVKM. This CDR3 spans 14 amino acids.

The covered CDR3 bases are TGCAGTGCTAGTAGCCCTACTCGGGGAATCGGGGAG. The encoded protein is CSASSPTRGIGE. The CDR3 as a whole reads CSASSPTRGIGELFF. J is TRBJ2-2 and V is TRBV20-1; D might be TRBD2 (5 bases). The read gets to within 3 residues of the CDR3 end, and the germline J gene fills in the rest. There are 15 residues in the CDR3. Germline V gives CDR1 DFQATT, CDR2 SNEGSKA (reference sequence). Trimming pared 3 bases from V and 7 bases from J, leaving 18 bases between.

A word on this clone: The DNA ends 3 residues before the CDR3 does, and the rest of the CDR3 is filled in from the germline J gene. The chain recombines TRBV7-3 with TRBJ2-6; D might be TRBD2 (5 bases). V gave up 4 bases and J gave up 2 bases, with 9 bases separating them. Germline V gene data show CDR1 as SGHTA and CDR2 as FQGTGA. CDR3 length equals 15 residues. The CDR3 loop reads CASSSNGAGANVLTF. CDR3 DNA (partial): TGTGCCAGCAGCTCGAACGGGGCTGGGGCCAACGTC. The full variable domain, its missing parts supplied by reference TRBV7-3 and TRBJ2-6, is GAGVSQTPSNKVTEKGKYVELRCDPISGHTALYWYRQSLGQGPEFLIYFQGTGAADDSGLPNDRFFAVRPEGSVSTLKIQRTERGDSAVYLCASSSNGAGANVLTFGAGSRLTVL.

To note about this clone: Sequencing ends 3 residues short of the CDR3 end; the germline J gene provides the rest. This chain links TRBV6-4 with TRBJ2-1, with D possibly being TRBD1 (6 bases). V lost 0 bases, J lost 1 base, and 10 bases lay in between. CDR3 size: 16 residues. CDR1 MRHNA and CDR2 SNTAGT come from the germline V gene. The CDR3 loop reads CASSDSGQGSYNEQFF. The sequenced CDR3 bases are TGTGCCAGCAGTGACTCAGGGCAGGGGTCCTACAATGAG.

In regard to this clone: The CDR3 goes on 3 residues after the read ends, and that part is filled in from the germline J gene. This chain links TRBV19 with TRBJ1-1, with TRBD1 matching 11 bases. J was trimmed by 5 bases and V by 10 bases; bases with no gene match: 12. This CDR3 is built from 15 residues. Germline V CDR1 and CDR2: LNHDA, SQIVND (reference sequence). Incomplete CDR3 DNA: TGTGCCACGGGGCGACATGGGACAGGGGGTACTGAA. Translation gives CATGRHGTGGTE. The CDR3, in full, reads CATGRHGTGGTEAFF.

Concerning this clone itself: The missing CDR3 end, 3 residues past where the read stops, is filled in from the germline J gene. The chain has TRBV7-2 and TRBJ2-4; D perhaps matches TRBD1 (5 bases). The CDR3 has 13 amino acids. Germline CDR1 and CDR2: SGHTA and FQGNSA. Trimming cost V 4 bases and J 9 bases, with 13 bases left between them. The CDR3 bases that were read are TGTGCCAGCAGCTCCAGGGATTTGAGCATT. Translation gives CASSSRDLSI. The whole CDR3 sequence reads CASSSRDLSIQYF.

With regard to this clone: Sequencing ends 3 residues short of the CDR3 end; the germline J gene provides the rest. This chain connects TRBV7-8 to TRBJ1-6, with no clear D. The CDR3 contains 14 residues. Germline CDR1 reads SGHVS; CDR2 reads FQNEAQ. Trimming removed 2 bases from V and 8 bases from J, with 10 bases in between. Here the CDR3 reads CASSLSGRYSPLHF. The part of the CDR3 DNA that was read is TGTGCCAGCAGCTTATCAGGCAGATATTCACCC.

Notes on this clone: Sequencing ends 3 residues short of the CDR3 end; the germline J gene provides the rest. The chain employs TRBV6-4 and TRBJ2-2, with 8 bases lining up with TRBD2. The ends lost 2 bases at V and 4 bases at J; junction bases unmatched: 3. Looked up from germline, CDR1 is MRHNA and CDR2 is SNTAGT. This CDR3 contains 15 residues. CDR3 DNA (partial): TGTGCCAGCAGTGACCGAGCGGGAGTCACCGGGGAG. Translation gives CASSDRAGVTGE. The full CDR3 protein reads CASSDRAGVTGELFF.

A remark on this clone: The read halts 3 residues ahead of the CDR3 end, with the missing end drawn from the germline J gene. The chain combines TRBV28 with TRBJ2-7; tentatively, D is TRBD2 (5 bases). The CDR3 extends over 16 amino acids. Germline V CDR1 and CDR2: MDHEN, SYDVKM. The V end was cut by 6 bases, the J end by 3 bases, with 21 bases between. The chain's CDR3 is CASRTFGGLRDYEQYF. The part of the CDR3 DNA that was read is TGTGCCAGCAGGACCTTCGGAGGACTCCGAGACTACGAG.

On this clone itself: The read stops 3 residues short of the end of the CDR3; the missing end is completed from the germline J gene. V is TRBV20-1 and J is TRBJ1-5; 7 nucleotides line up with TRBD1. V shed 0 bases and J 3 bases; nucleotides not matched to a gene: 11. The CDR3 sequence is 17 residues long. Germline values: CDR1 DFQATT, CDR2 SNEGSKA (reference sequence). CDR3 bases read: TGCAGTGCTAGAGATTGGGACAGCAGAGGTTTCAATCAGCCC. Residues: CSARDWDSRGFNQP. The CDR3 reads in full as CSARDWDSRGFNQPQHF.